This T cell receptor (beta chain) was sequenced for a study of T-cell memory formation after mild COVID-19 (dated by TCRdb to the early 2020s). Regarding the complete study: Most TCR sequence clusters were specific to one of the two donors. Two young, previously healthy adult volunteers, one female and one male, were included in the cohort. In a couple of donors, T-cell clones that expanded and contracted after mild COVID-19 were tracked by sequencing TCRalpha and TCRbeta repertoires over time.

Instrument on record: Illumina NovaSeq 6000. TCRalpha and TCRbeta cDNA libraries were constructed by 5'RACE with constant-segment primers, with sample barcodes and unique molecular identifiers being introduced. RNA was extracted from every sample with Trizol reagent. Library amplification was performed in two PCR steps, and a second sample barcode and Illumina TruSeq adapters were introduced in the second step. Libraries were sequenced on an Illumina NovaSeq with 2 x 150 bp paired-end reads. The study's processing was this. With migec v1.2.7, reads were demultiplexed and then collapsed into UMI-guided consensus sequences. Using mixcr v2.1.11, UMI consensuses were aligned to TRA and TRB V and J templates and then assembled into clonotypes. Expanded or contracted clonotypes were those called significant by both edgeR and NoisET, with noise models trained on biological replicates. For edgeR calls, the cutoffs were a false discovery rate-adjusted p below 0.01 and a log2 fold-change threshold of 1. As an exploratory analysis of dynamics, max-normalized trajectories of the 1000 most abundant clonotypes were examined with PCA combined with hierarchical clustering. Separately sequenced CD4+ and CD8+ repertoires were used to assign a CD4 or CD8 phenotype to each responding clone. The public reads were reanalyzed by TCRdb: fastp trimming at Q25, MiXCR alignment, in-frame beta chains only. Rows with a matching CDR3 protein are joined into one entry that keeps the most common DNA and genes. In this record, the V and J calls reflect TCRdb's handling and not the investigators' own analysis. For this sample there are roughly 130,000 distinct CDR3 sequences; approximately 16% appear just once. Jointly, the top ten make up over 11% of the sample.

Regarding this clonotype: The antigen it binds to is not known. Base qualities are missing; no much larger clone stands one base away.

Ficoll-Paque density gradient centrifugation was the method used to isolate PBMCs. The research as a whole found: Contracting CD4+ clones appeared mostly in the CM and EM memory subsets, whereas CD8+ clones were enriched in EMRA. Balanced CD4/CD8 phenotypes were observed for clones contracting from day 15 to 85, whereas a bias towards CD4+ was observed for a second wave of clones expanding from day 15 to 37. Only a couple of mild cases were covered by the study, and larger cohorts that include severe cases with pre-infection samples were considered necessary. The second-wave clones that peaked on day 37 were not confirmed to be SARS-CoV-2 specific. Some responding clones were detected in pre-infection memory, suggesting pre-existing cross-reactive memory T cells joined the SARS-CoV-2 response.

The germline V gene gives CDR1 as MGHDK and CDR2 as SYGVNS. Including the terminal cysteine and phenylalanine, the CDR3 comprises 15 residues. The sequence is cut down to CDR3 DNA, 45 bases in frame from base 1. Trimmed from V: 8 bases; trimmed from J: 6 bases; junction bases lacking a gene match: 13. Sequencing input: PBMCs or a T cell subset sorted from them (not recorded which). This sequence originates from an adult woman who had mild COVID-19 (a few samples of this study predate the infection). The sample titles of this study are shuffled in the database, so cell type and time point are left out; the donor was told from shared clones. The chain couples TRBV25-1 to TRBJ2-7; 10 central nucleotides agree with TRBD1. Here the CDR3 is given as CASADRGQGKFEQYF. In nucleotide form, the sequence is TGTGCCAGCGCCGATCGGGGACAGGGGAAATTCGAGCAGTACTTC.